This is a list of T cell receptor beta chains from one sample in a study of identical twins. From the 5' RACE reads, TCRdb called clonotypes with MiXCR, one entry per CDR3 protein. The data contain hundreds of thousands of distinct CDR3 sequences, around 6% of them seen just once; the ten biggest clones take up roughly 2%. The specimen was naive T cells sorted from blood. The receptors come from a man aged 18 to 29 in good health. The CDR3 runs from the conserved cysteine through the conserved F or W. A D gene is named only where the DNA matches it firmly. A clone size is listed for some rows: how often the clone was seen (once, few, many), or a class if it is expanded.

clone_size j_call v_call d_call cdr3_aa cdr3_nt
many TRBJ2-1 TRBV11-2 . CASSPVWGNNEQFF TGTGCCAGCAGCCCCGTTTGGGGTAACAATGAGCAGTTCTTC
many TRBJ1-5 TRBV12-3/TRBV12-4 . CASSPWTVDQPQHF TGTGCCAGCAGCCCGTGGACAGTGGATCAGCCCCAGCATTTT
few TRBJ2-1 TRBV19 . CASSIGDGGKNEQFF TGTGCCAGTAGTATAGGGGACGGGGGAAAGAATGAGCAGTTCTTC
many TRBJ2-5 TRBV10-3 . CAISESKALGIETQYF TGTGCCATCAGTGAGTCGAAGGCCCTTGGGATAGAGACCCAGTACTTC
many TRBJ2-3 TRBV29-1 TRBD2 CSGHTSGRPDTQYF TGCAGCGGCCATACTAGCGGGAGACCAGATACGCAGTATTTT
many TRBJ2-2 TRBV12-3/TRBV12-4 TRBD1 CASSLHGTGGTGELFF TGTGCCAGCAGTTTACACGGGACAGGGGGCACCGGGGAGCTGTTTTTT
few TRBJ1-3 TRBV3-1 . CASSSLGVSGNTIYF TGTGCCAGCAGCAGCCTAGGGGTTTCTGGAAACACCATATATTTT
many TRBJ1-1 TRBV5-5 . CASSLLVMNTEAFF TGTGCCAGCAGCTTGTTGGTAATGAACACTGAAGCTTTCTTT
many TRBJ2-1 TRBV20-1 TRBD2 CSASGTSGNNEQFF TGCAGTGCTTCCGGGACTAGCGGAAACAATGAGCAGTTCTTC
few TRBJ2-7 TRBV15 . CATSRDKWAHGHYEQYF TGTGCCACCAGCAGAGATAAGTGGGCCCATGGACACTACGAGCAGTACTTC
many TRBJ2-2 TRBV12-3/TRBV12-4 TRBD2 CASSGLAGTGELFF TGTGCCAGCAGCGGACTAGCGGGCACCGGGGAGCTGTTTTTT
. TRBJ2-4 TRBV11-1 TRBD2 CASSPPLAGGGGKNIQYF TGTGCCAGCAGCCCACCCCTTGCGGGGGGAGGGGGCAAAAACATTCAGTACTTC
many TRBJ2-1 TRBV7-9 . CATHPGGDGQFF TGTGCCACCCACCCCGGGGGTGATGGGCAGTTCTTC
few TRBJ2-1 TRBV4-3 TRBD1 CASSQQDRGPYNEQFF TGCGCCAGCAGCCAACAAGACAGGGGGCCCTACAATGAGCAGTTCTTC
many TRBJ2-3 TRBV29-1 . CSVLVGDTQYF TGCAGCGTTCTAGTTGGAGATACGCAGTATTTT
many TRBJ1-4 TRBV12-3/TRBV12-4 . CASSLGDGRNEKLFF TGTGCCAGCAGTTTAGGGGACGGCCGTAATGAAAAACTGTTTTTT
. TRBJ2-3 TRBV4-1 . CASSQLLGDTQYF TGCGCCAGCAGCCAGCTTCTAGGGGATACGCAGTATTTT